This T cell receptor beta chain was captured in a study of T cells in Graves' hyperthyroidism and ophthalmopathy. The J segment lost 7 bases and the V segment lost 4 bases, leaving 6 bases of the junction unmatched. The CDR3 length is 13 residues. The germline gives CDR1 SGDLS, CDR2 YYNGEE. Amplified TCR beta CDR3 regions came from RNA transcripts. The TCR CDR3 first-round RT-PCR relied on the HTBI primer set. One entry per CDR3 protein results from TCRdb running MiXCR on the multiplex PCR reads. The sample lists 500,000 to 800,000 distinct CDR3 sequences, 45% seen once, with less than 9% in the top ten. This clonotype was detected only once.

Input material: peripheral blood or thyroid tissue (not recorded which). The chain has TRBV9 and TRBJ2-5; 8 bases are shared with TRBD2. The sequence came from an adult man with Graves' disease, either hyperthyroidism or ophthalmopathy (not recorded which). The CDR3 bases are TGTGCCAGCAGCCGGGAGGGTCGGGGGACCCAGTACTTC. It translates to CASSREGRGTQYF.